Shown below are 10 T cell receptor beta chains from a single sample sequenced in a study of T cell responses to AZD1222 COVID-19 vaccine. Data came from immunoSEQ multiplex PCR; TCRdb stores just in-frame clones and leaves some out. The repertoire holds more than 80,000 clones, with around 90% as singletons. This sample comprised peripheral blood, obtained on day 0 of AZD1222 vaccination. The receptors shown here come from an adult in good health.

V usage is TRBV10-3 and J usage is TRBJ1-4; 7 bases are shared with TRBD1. The CDR3 totals 14 residues. Germline V gene sequence: CDR1 ENHRY, CDR2 SYGVKD. With 7 bases clipped from V and 6 bases from J, the junction kept 8 bases outside the gene matches. The CDR3 loop reads CAIMNPGGDEKLFF. As DNA, the CDR3 is TGTGCCATCATGAACCCAGGGGGGGATGAAAAACTGTTTTTT.

The V and J genes are TRBV10-3 and TRBJ1-5, with D possibly matching TRBD1 (5 bases). The CDR3 length is 15 residues. V was pared by 0 bases and J by 2 bases, with 8 bases between. The germline gives CDR1 ENHRY, CDR2 SYGVKD. CDR3 bases: TGTGCCATCAGTGAGTCAGCACAGGGCAATCAGCCCCAGCATTTT. Amino acids: CAISESAQGNQPQHF.

This clone was detected only once. This sequence joins TRBV2 and TRBJ2-7; 7 bases fit TRBD2. Losses at the gene ends were 4 bases for V and 3 bases for J; bases not matched to a gene: 6. This CDR3 region has 14 residues. Germline lookup yields CDR1 SNHLY and CDR2 FYNNEI. CDR3 residues: CASSVRLADYEQYF. The DNA for the CDR3 is TGTGCCAGCAGTGTACGACTAGCCGACTACGAGCAGTACTTC. Combining the CDR3 with reference TRBV2 and TRBJ2-7 gives the whole variable domain EPEVTQTPSHQVTQMGQEVILRCVPISNHLYFYWYRQILGQKVEFLVSFYNNEISEKSEIFDDQFSVERPDGSNFTLKIRSTKLEDSAMYFCASSVRLADYEQYFGPGTRLTVT.

This clone came up a few times. The chain uses TRBV7-9 and TRBJ2-7; weak D call: TRBD2 (5 bases). The V and J ends lost 0 bases and 2 bases respectively, with 8 bases between them. Germline V gene lookup returns CDR1 SEHNR and CDR2 FQNEAQ (reference sequence). The CDR3 sequence is 14 residues long. The CDR3 sequence: CASSLASGTYEQYF. Written as DNA, the CDR3 is TGTGCCAGCAGCTTAGCGTCGGGGACCTACGAGCAGTACTTC.

The chain is built from TRBV12-3 or TRBV12-4 and TRBJ1-2, with D hard to call. V lost 3 bases, J lost 5 bases, and 7 bases lay in between. This CDR3 comprises 12 residues. CDR3 region: CASSFDLYGYTF. The CDR3, as DNA: TGTGCCAGCAGTTTTGACCTATATGGCTACACCTTC.

The J gene is TRBJ2-7, the V gene TRBV18; possibly TRBD2 for D (5 bases). V dropped 3 bases and J dropped 7 bases, with 7 bases sitting between them. Germline CDR1 KGHSH, CDR2 LQKENI. The CDR3 covers 11 residues. The CDR3 bases are TGTGCCAGCTCACCCTCGGGGGAGCAGTACTTC. This translates into CASSPSGEQYF. The full variable domain, completed using reference TRBV18 and TRBJ2-7, is NAGVMQNPRHLVRRRGQEARLRCSPMKGHSHVYWYRQLPEEGLKFMVYLQKENIIDESGMPKERFSAEFPKEGPSILRIQQVVRGDSAAYFCASSPSGEQYFGPGTRLTVT.

The chain combines TRBV2 with TRBJ1-5, with 11 bases identical to TRBD1. The CDR3 has 15 amino acids. Germline trimming cut 5 bases from V and 5 bases from J; bases unmatched to any gene: 5. The germline V gene encodes CDR1 SNHLY and CDR2 FYNNEI. CDR3: CASSYGQGADQPQHF. The CDR3 region has the DNA TGTGCCAGCAGTTACGGACAGGGGGCGGATCAGCCCCAGCATTTT.

This chain links TRBV28 with TRBJ1-4; D gene ambiguous. Looked up from germline, CDR1 is MDHEN and CDR2 is SYDVKM. V shed 6 bases and J shed 5 bases, with 13 bases lying between them. CDR3 length: 14 residues. For the CDR3, the DNA is TGTGCCAGCAGCGTTTACCGGTTAAATGAAAAACTGTTTTTT. It translates to CASSVYRLNEKLFF.

The chain has TRBV5-1 and TRBJ2-7; a possible D gene is TRBD1 (5 bases). CDR3 length: 13 amino acids. CDR1 and CDR2 (germline): SGHRS, YFSETQ. V was pared by 6 bases and J by 5 bases, with 15 bases between. CDR3 sequence (DNA): TGCGCCAGCAATTTGAAAAAAGGGGACGAGCAGTACTTC. It translates to CASNLKKGDEQYF.

V is TRBV25-1 and J is TRBJ1-2; 8 bases are shared with TRBD1. Trimming at V came to 9 bases and at J to 0 bases, leaving 9 bases not matched to a gene. The CDR3 is 15 amino acids. From germline, CDR1 is MGHDK and CDR2 SYGVNS. CDR3: CASQGAETPNYGYTF. The DNA for the CDR3 is TGTGCCAGTCAGGGGGCAGAGACCCCTAACTATGGCTACACCTTC.